This T cell receptor (beta chain) emerged from a study of T-cell reconstitution after alpha-beta-depleted transplantation in children. The TCRbeta library incorporated unique molecular identifiers. MiXCR, applied by TCRdb to the PCR reads, yields one record per CDR3 protein. In the table there are about 540,000 distinct CDR3 sequences, 15% to 20% of which are singletons. CDR1 and CDR2 from the germline V gene are ENHRY and SYGVKD. The V segment lost 3 bases and the J segment 7 bases; nucleotides outside the gene matches: 10. The CDR3 consists of 15 residues. In this sample, this clonotype turned up a few times.

Sample: PBMCs from the stem cell graft donor, taken from the stem cell graft. The sequence was obtained from a human donor who donated a stem cell graft to a child with acute lymphoblastic leukemia. The rearrangement joins TRBV10-3 to TRBJ1-2; TRBD1 aligns across 8 bases. Written as DNA, the CDR3 is TGTGCCATCAGTGACCCCGACAGGGGAGGACCTGGCTACACCTTC. It encodes CAISDPDRGGPGYTF.